A selection of T cell receptor beta chains follows, all from one sample in a study of blood T cell repertoires in COVID-19. Only in-frame clones appear in the TCRdb table, and some are missing; sequencing was by immunoSEQ multiplex PCR. The table shows 150,000 to 200,000 clones, with around nine tenths occurring only once. Sequencing was done on a sample of peripheral blood. The receptor source for this set is a man in his fifties or sixties with active or convalescent COVID-19. CDR3s include the opening cysteine and the closing phenylalanine or tryptophan. D genes are given only for firm matches. Where a row states a size, it is once, few, many or the class of an expanded clone; other rows omit it.

CASRAGGGMNTEAFF	TGTGCCAGCAGGGCAGGGGGCGGCATGAACACTGAAGCTTTCTTT	NA	TRBV3-1/TRBV3-2	TRBJ1-1	TRBD1
CASSLEVVRGSPLHF	TGCGCCAGCAGCTTGGAGGTGGTAAGAGGTTCACCCCTCCACTTT	NA	TRBV5-1	TRBJ1-6	NA
CASSLQRGSTYEQYF	TGCGCCAGCAGCTTGCAGCGGGGGAGTACCTACGAGCAGTACTTC	NA	TRBV5-1	TRBJ2-7	TRBD2
CASRTDGVSSTDTQYF	TGCGCCAGCAGAACTGACGGAGTGAGTAGCACAGATACGCAGTATTTT	NA	TRBV5-1	TRBJ2-3	NA
CSVGEGNTEAFF	TGCAGCGTTGGGGAGGGGAACACTGAAGCTTTCTTT	NA	TRBV29-1	TRBJ1-1	NA
CATSDPSSYEQYF	TGTGCCACCAGTGACCCCTCCTCCTACGAGCAGTACTTC	NA	TRBV24-1	TRBJ2-7	NA
CASGRLTNTGELFF	TGTGCCAGCGGCAGACTCACGAACACCGGGGAGCTGTTTTTT	NA	TRBV3-1/TRBV3-2	TRBJ2-2	NA
CASSHSGWYQETQYF	TGTGCCAGCAGCCACAGCGGATGGTACCAAGAGACCCAGTACTTC	NA	TRBV3-1/TRBV3-2	TRBJ2-5	NA
CASSLEFVDTQYF	TGCGCCAGCAGCTTGGAATTCGTAGATACGCAGTATTTT	NA	TRBV5-1	TRBJ2-3	NA
CASSYSGTGVYEQYF	TGTGCCAGCAGTTACTCAGGGACAGGGGTCTACGAGCAGTACTTC	once	TRBV6-5	TRBJ2-7	TRBD1
CASTGYEQYF	TGTGCCAGCACAGGGTACGAGCAGTACTTC	NA	TRBV6-5	TRBJ2-7	NA
CASSPQGGYGYTF	TGTGCCAGCAGTCCGCAGGGGGGCTATGGCTACACCTTC	NA	TRBV6-2/TRBV6-3	TRBJ1-2	TRBD1
CATRQRMNTEAFF	TGCGCCACCCGACAGAGAATGAACACTGAAGCTTTCTTT	NA	TRBV10-1	TRBJ1-1	NA
CASNSLRTGGNIQYF	TGTGCCAGCAACAGCTTAAGGACAGGGGGGAACATTCAGTACTTC	few	TRBV11-2	TRBJ2-4	TRBD1
CASSLNPVESGEETQYF	TGTGCCAGCAGCTTAAACCCCGTGGAGAGCGGAGAAGAGACCCAGTACTTC	NA	TRBV7-3	TRBJ2-5	NA
CASSPWPNRGRGYGYTF	TGTGCCAGCAGCCCCTGGCCGAACAGGGGGCGCGGCTATGGCTACACCTTC	NA	TRBV11-2	TRBJ1-2	TRBD1
CASSFFASAYEQYF	TGTGCCAGCAGCTTTTTTGCCTCGGCCTACGAGCAGTACTTC	NA	TRBV7-9	TRBJ2-7	NA
CASSTGTGGAFRNSPLHF	TGTGCCAGCAGCACCGGGACAGGGGGCGCTTTTCGGAATTCACCCCTCCACTTT	NA	TRBV5-4	TRBJ1-6	TRBD1
CASSPGLAGPNPYNEQFF	TGTGCCAGCAGCCCAGGACTAGCGGGGCCGAATCCCTACAATGAGCAGTTCTTC	many	TRBV7-9	TRBJ2-1	TRBD2
CASSRTGNTEAFF	TGTGCCAGCAGCCGGACAGGGAACACTGAAGCTTTCTTT	NA	TRBV6-2/TRBV6-3	TRBJ1-1	TRBD1
CASSLSGSTYGYTF	TGTGCCAGCAGCTTGTCAGGATCCACCTATGGCTACACCTTC	NA	TRBV5-6	TRBJ1-2	NA
CASSPRGTVNTEAFF	TGCGCCAGCAGCCCCAGGGGGACCGTGAACACTGAAGCTTTCTTT	few	TRBV4-1	TRBJ1-1	TRBD1
CASGLRGRGTEAFF	TGTGCTAGTGGTTTGAGGGGGAGAGGGACTGAAGCTTTCTTT	NA	TRBV12-5	TRBJ1-1	NA
CASSPGGGSSPLHF	TGCGCCAGCAGCCCCGGAGGCGGGTCTTCACCCCTCCACTTT	NA	TRBV5-1	TRBJ1-6	NA
CASSLGTGIEKLFF	TGTGCCAGCAGCCTGGGGACTGGGATCGAAAAACTGTTTTTT	NA	TRBV3-1/TRBV3-2	TRBJ1-4	NA
CASSPRVGGELFF	TGTGCCAGCAGTCCCCGGGTGGGCGGGGAGCTGTTTTTT	NA	TRBV12-3/TRBV12-4	TRBJ2-2	NA
CAWGPGQVVNSPLHF	TGTGCCTGGGGTCCGGGACAGGTCGTTAATTCACCCCTCCACTTT	NA	TRBV30	TRBJ1-6	TRBD1
CASSTERTGRHQPQHF	TGTGCCAGTAGTACCGAACGGACAGGGAGGCATCAGCCCCAGCATTTT	few	TRBV19	TRBJ1-5	TRBD1
CASWTRGPGGYTF	TGTGCCAGCTGGACCAGGGGGCCGGGAGGCTACACCTTC	NA	TRBV2	TRBJ1-2	TRBD1
CASSRPSGGNYEQYF	TGTGCCAGCAGTCGACCTAGCGGGGGAAACTACGAGCAGTACTTC	NA	TRBV7-9	TRBJ2-7	TRBD2
CATSRGDRGKEKLFF	TGTGCCACCAGCAGGGGGGACAGGGGAAAGGAAAAACTGTTTTTT	NA	TRBV15	TRBJ1-4	TRBD1
CASSVDAGGREFF	TGTGCCAGCAGTGTAGACGCGGGGGGGCGGGAGTTCTTC	NA	TRBV2	TRBJ2-1	TRBD2
CASSWGDPNTDTQYF	TGTGCCAGCAGCTGGGGGGACCCTAACACAGATACGCAGTATTTT	NA	TRBV5-4	TRBJ2-3	NA
CASSEGQNYNSPLHF	TGTGCCAGTAGCGAGGGACAGAACTATAATTCACCCCTCCACTTT	NA	TRBV19	TRBJ1-6	TRBD1
CASSQVGTGGGGEQYF	TGTGCCAGCAGCCAGGTCGGGACAGGGGGAGGAGGCGAGCAGTACTTC	NA	TRBV11-2	TRBJ2-7	TRBD1
CASSVGTGEYNSPLHF	TGTGCCAGCAGCGTAGGGACAGGGGAGTATAATTCACCCCTCCACTTT	NA	TRBV9	TRBJ1-6	TRBD1
CASSPILDREGGYTF	TGCGCCAGCAGCCCGATCTTAGACAGGGAAGGCGGCTACACCTTC	few	TRBV5-1	TRBJ1-2	TRBD1
CASRGPGLASYEQYF	TGTGCCAGCAGGGGTCCGGGACTTGCTTCTTACGAGCAGTACTTC	NA	TRBV6-5	TRBJ2-7	NA
CASLRQAPNYGYTF	TGTGCCAGCTTAAGACAGGCTCCGAACTATGGCTACACCTTC	NA	TRBV6-5	TRBJ1-2	NA
CASRSGTGDNEQFF	TGTGCCAGCAGATCGGGGACTGGAGACAATGAGCAGTTCTTC	NA	TRBV3-1/TRBV3-2	TRBJ2-1	NA
CASSPGGGRYEQYF	TGTGCCAGCAGCCCTGGGGGGGGGAGGTACGAGCAGTACTTC	NA	TRBV4-2	TRBJ2-7	TRBD2
CASSLRTGVNTEAFF	TGTGCCAGCAGCTTGCGGACAGGAGTGAACACTGAAGCTTTCTTT	NA	TRBV5-6	TRBJ1-1	TRBD1
CASSAGGTRDRYEQYF	TGTGCCAGCAGTGCAGGGGGCACAAGGGACAGATACGAGCAGTACTTC	NA	TRBV6-1	TRBJ2-7	TRBD1
CAITRDRVVEGYTF	TGTGCCATTACCCGGGACAGGGTCGTAGAGGGCTACACCTTC	NA	TRBV10-3	TRBJ1-2	TRBD1
CASSPGTGRRDDEKLFF	TGTGCCAGCAGTCCCGGGACAGGCCGCAGAGATGATGAAAAACTGTTTTTT	few	TRBV5-4	TRBJ1-4	TRBD1
CASSLAGRGYEQYF	TGCGCCAGCAGCTTGGCAGGGAGGGGCTACGAGCAGTACTTC	NA	TRBV5-1	TRBJ2-7	TRBD2
CASSESVGGGYTF	TGTGCCAGCAGTGAATCCGTGGGAGGGGGCTACACCTTC	NA	TRBV2	TRBJ1-2	NA
CASSQEGGSNQPQHF	TGTGCCAGCAGCCAAGAAGGGGGTAGCAATCAGCCCCAGCATTTT	NA	TRBV4-2	TRBJ1-5	NA
CASGVEGLNTGELFF	TGCGCCAGCGGCGTCGAGGGCCTGAACACCGGGGAGCTGTTTTTT	NA	TRBV5-1	TRBJ2-2	NA
CASSVRGTGLFGEQFF	TGTGCCAGCAGTGTGCGGGGGACAGGGTTGTTCGGTGAGCAGTTCTTC	NA	TRBV6-4	TRBJ2-1	TRBD1
CASSGLQGQRQYF	TGTGCCAGTAGTGGATTACAGGGGCAGAGGCAGTACTTC	few	TRBV19	TRBJ2-7	TRBD1
CASRTVASYEQYF	TGTGCCAGCAGGACAGTAGCCTCCTACGAGCAGTACTTC	few	TRBV28	TRBJ2-7	NA
CATSRAAGAPNEQYF	TGTGCCACCAGCAGAGCTGCGGGGGCTCCCAACGAGCAGTACTTC	once	TRBV15	TRBJ2-7	NA
CASSRGGVGGNTEAFF	TGTGCCAGCAGCCGAGGGGGGGTTGGAGGGAACACTGAAGCTTTCTTT	NA	TRBV5-4	TRBJ1-1	NA
CASSDMRWEIWSQHF	TGTGCCAGCAGTGATATGAGGTGGGAGATCTGGTCCCAGCATTTT	NA	TRBV2	TRBJ1-5	NA
CACRTGKNSPLHF	TGTGCCTGCCGAACAGGGAAAAATTCACCCCTCCACTTT	few	TRBV6-5	TRBJ1-6	NA
CASSRDRGSYEQYF	TGTGCCAGCAGCCGAGACAGGGGTAGCTACGAGCAGTACTTC	NA	TRBV9	TRBJ2-7	TRBD1